The rows below give T cell receptor beta chains drawn from one sample of a study of cytomegalovirus exposure and HLA in healthy donors. The method was immunoSEQ multiplex PCR; TCRdb's version includes in-frame clones alone and lacks a portion of them. This sample's table has around 120,000 clones. Specimen: PBMCs. The source of these receptors is a man aged 50-60 years in good health and CMV-seronegative. CDR3s include the opening cysteine and the closing phenylalanine or tryptophan. The D gene is left open where the match is weak.

V,D,J,DNA,CDR3
TRBV9,.,TRBJ1-6,TGTGCCAGCAGCGCCCTGCCGGGGGGAAGACCCCTCCACTTT,CASSALPGGRPLHF
TRBV19,TRBD1,TRBJ1-2,TGTGCCAGTAGTGCGTACCGGGGACAGCCCGAGAGGGGCTACACCTTC,CASSAYRGQPERGYTF
TRBV10-3,.,TRBJ1-1,TGTGCCATCAGTGAGTCGCGGGGGAACACTGAAGCTTTCTTT,CAISESRGNTEAFF
TRBV2,.,TRBJ2-1,TGTGCCAGCAGAACGGGTGGTGGTGAGCAGTTCTTC,CASRTGGGEQFF
TRBV7-9,.,TRBJ1-1,TGTGCCAGCAGCTTAGCGGGCCAGCGGGACACTGAAGCTTTCTTT,CASSLAGQRDTEAFF
TRBV7-8,.,TRBJ2-6,TGTGCCAGCAGCTTTCGATGGAGCTCTGGGGCCAACGTCCTGACTTTC,CASSFRWSSGANVLTF
TRBV7-6,TRBD2,TRBJ2-1,TGTGCCAGCAGGAGAGGTGCGGGAGCGGACTACAATGAGCAGTTCTTC,CASRRGAGADYNEQFF
TRBV11-2,.,TRBJ2-3,TGTGCCAGCAGCGGTCAGGGTTACTATACGCAGTATTTT,CASSGQGYYTQYF
TRBV9,TRBD2,TRBJ2-2,TGTGCCAGCAGCCCCACCGGGACTAGCGCCACCGGGGAGCTGTTTTTT,CASSPTGTSATGELFF
TRBV18,.,TRBJ2-7,TGTGCCAGCTCCCCCGCGGGTAACCGCAACGAGCAGTACTTC,CASSPAGNRNEQYF
TRBV13,TRBD2,TRBJ2-1,TGTGCCAGCACCACCGTGCGGGAGGGGTACAATGAGCAGTTCTTC,CASTTVREGYNEQFF
TRBV7-9,.,TRBJ2-5,TGTGCCAGCAGCTTAGCGGCAGGGCAAGAGACCCAGTACTTC,CASSLAAGQETQYF
TRBV5-6,.,TRBJ1-2,TGTGCCAGCGGTTCGTTGTCGCGCGGCTACACCTTC,CASGSLSRGYTF
TRBV10-1,.,TRBJ1-1,TGCGCCAGCAGCGCCGACAGAAACACTGAAGCTTTCTTT,CASSADRNTEAFF
TRBV7-8,TRBD1,TRBJ2-7,TGTGCCAGCAGTCATCCGGGACAGGGGCGGTACGAGCAGTACTTC,CASSHPGQGRYEQYF
TRBV4-3,.,TRBJ2-1,TGCGCCAGCAGCCAAGATCCCCTCTCCAATGAGCAGTTCTTC,CASSQDPLSNEQFF